These 6 T cell receptor beta chains were sequenced from one sample in a study of CD8+CD57+ T cells in acquired aplastic anemia (dated by TCRdb to the late 2010s). The instrument was an Illumina HiSeq 2000. TCR beta VDJ combination and CDR3 sequence profiling used genomic DNA as the template. TCRdb reworked the public reads: Q25 trimming with fastp, MiXCR clone assembly, productive beta chains retained. Entries are consolidated by CDR3 protein sequence, retaining the most common genes and DNA. The sample table contains under 350,000 distinct CDR3 sequences; only one count was recorded for 45% to 65% of them. The top ten clonotypes cover 1.3% of the sample. Flow cytometry had shown CD8+CD57+ cell expansion in the patients selected for sequencing. Sequencing was performed on sorted CD4+, CD8+, or CD8+CD57+ T cells (not recorded which) from PBMCs. These receptors all stem from a human donor with aplastic anemia.

The chain recombines TRBV9 with TRBJ2-3, with D maybe TRBD2 (5 bases). V lost 0 bases and J lost 3, with 11 bases in between. This CDR3 contains 15 residues. Germline V gives CDR1 SGDLS, CDR2 YYNGEE. CDR3 region: CASSVVWGATDTQYF. CDR3 in DNA: TGTGCCAGCAGCGTAGTGTGGGGAGCGACAGATACGCAGTATTTT.

At least ten counts were recorded for this clonotype. V usage is TRBV9 and J usage is TRBJ1-4; the match to TRBD1 covers 10 bases. The J segment lost 8 bases and the V segment lost 4 bases, leaving 8 bases of the junction unmatched. This CDR3 is 15 amino acids long. Germline V gives CDR1 SGDLS, CDR2 YYNGEE. CDR3: CASSPRQGAEEKLFF. The CDR3, as DNA: TGTGCCAGCAGCCCTCGACAGGGGGCGGAAGAAAAACTGTTTTTT. Full variable domain (rest looked up from reference TRBV9 and TRBJ1-4): DSGVTQTPKHLITATGQRVTLRCSPRSGDLSVYWYQQSLDQGLQFLIQYYNGEERAKGNILERFSAQQFPDLHSELNLSSLELGDSALYFCASSPRQGAEEKLFFGSGTQLSVL.

Details on this clonotype: One end of the junction fails to match germline, which may point to a read error. This chain links TRBV10-3 with TRBJ2-3; 8 nucleotides agree with TRBD2. Germline loops: CDR1 ENHRY, CDR2 SYGVKD. The CDR3 is made up of 10 amino acids. CDR3 region: CAIGRGDPHF. CDR3 nucleotide sequence: TGTGCCATCGGGCGGGGGGACCCGCATTTT.

In this sample, this clonotype turned up many times. The chain has TRBV5-1 and TRBJ1-2; 10 positions agree with TRBD1. The trim removed 4 bases at V and 4 bases at J, leaving 4 bases unmatched. In germline, CDR1 is SGHRS, CDR2 YFSETQ. This CDR3 comprises 14 residues. The CDR3 protein is CASSEDRGSYGYTF. The CDR3 DNA sequence: TGCGCCAGCAGCGAGGACAGGGGGAGCTATGGCTACACCTTC.

The V gene is TRBV2, the J gene TRBJ2-7; no clear D. The germline CDR1 and CDR2 sequences are SNHLY and FYNNEI. This CDR3 region has 17 residues. The V gene lost 8 bases and the J gene lost 5 bases, with 28 bases spanning the gap. The CDR3 DNA reads as TGTGCCAGCTCACAACCCGAAGGGATTTTTACCTTCAACGAGCAGTACTTC. It translates to CASSQPEGIFTFNEQYF. The whole variable domain, filled in from reference TRBV2 and TRBJ2-7, reads EPEVTQTPSHQVTQMGQEVILRCVPISNHLYFYWYRQILGQKVEFLVSFYNNEISEKSEIFDDQFSVERPDGSNFTLKIRSTKLEDSAMYFCASSQPEGIFTFNEQYFGPGTRLTVT.

This clonotype has at least ten counts. The rearrangement links TRBV29-1 to TRBJ1-1; maybe TRBD1 (6 bases). Trimming took off 6 bases at V and 8 bases at J, with 13 bases between the two ends. The CDR3 runs 11 residues. Germline V gives CDR1 SQVTM, CDR2 ANQGSEA. Here the CDR3 reads CSVNDRREAFF. CDR3 nucleotide sequence: TGCAGCGTAAACGACAGGAGGGAAGCTTTCTTT.